Below are 3 T cell receptor beta chains sequenced from a single sample in a study of shared clonotypes between healthy human individuals. Repertoires were generated with immunoSEQ multiplex PCR, while TCRdb's copy carries only in-frame clones and drops some. The sample has 850,000 to 1,100,000 clones, about 80% seen once. Source material: memory CD4+ T cells from PBMCs. The subset: CD45RA-negative fraction. The receptors originated from a man younger than 35 in good health. Some clones in this sample may be carry-over from other donors' samples.

This chain joins TRBV7-2 and TRBJ2-5, with D maybe TRBD2 (6 bases). The CDR3 is made up of 17 amino acids. V was shortened by 1 base and J by 5 bases, with 20 bases between the two germline ends. Per germline, CDR1 SGHTA and CDR2 FQGNSA. CDR3 bases: TGTGCCAGCAGCTTAGGAGGCGGGGTCAGATTTCAGGAGACCCAGTACTTC. Protein: CASSLGGGVRFQETQYF.

The CDR3: CARSRGAPPSGELFF. The CDR3 DNA follows: TGCGCCAGGTCCCGGGGGGCCCCCCCTTCCGGGGAGCTGTTTTTT. J is TRBJ2-2 and V is TRBV10-1, with D tentatively TRBD2 (7 bases). From germline, CDR1 is WNHNN and CDR2 SYGVQD (reference sequence). Trimming cost V 9 bases and J 6 bases, with 20 bases left between them. The CDR3 runs 15 residues.

V is TRBV21-1 and J is TRBJ1-5. TRBV21-1 is listed as a pseudogene. The CDR3 runs 12 residues. CDR3 amino acids: CARGLTFQPQHF. The DNA for the CDR3 is TGTGCCAGGGGACTCACCTTTCAGCCCCAGCATTTT.